This T cell receptor (beta chain) was identified during a study of cytomegalovirus exposure and HLA in healthy donors. With 60 Vbeta and 13 Jbeta primers, the PCR was carried out. Clones were read by immunoSEQ multiplex PCR, and TCRdb kept only the in-frame ones, dropping some. The table includes 90,000 to 120,000 clones, about 80% detected once. From germline, CDR1 is SGHKS and CDR2 YYEKEE (reference sequence). The CDR3 totals 13 residues. Deletions cut 3 bases from V and 3 bases from J, with 9 bases between. This clonotype originated in a woman between 40 and 50 years old in good health and CMV-seronegative. Sequenced material: PBMCs. This rearrangement joins TRBV5-5 to TRBJ1-2; D perhaps matches TRBD1 (5 bases). The CDR3: CASSWATDYGYTF. The CDR3 region has the DNA TGTGCCAGCAGCTGGGCGACAGACTATGGCTACACCTTC.